These 18 T cell receptor beta chains came from one sample sequenced in a study of CD8 T cells in ankylosing spondylitis. Overall study results and limits: Made up of 7 to 9 highly homologous variants, a TCR beta motif appeared characteristic of ankylosing spondylitis blood.

TCRdb used MiXCR to reprocess the 5' RACE reads, holding one entry per CDR3 protein. Of about 330,000 distinct CDR3 sequences in the sample, 7.5% to 9% were seen once. Their antigens remain unidentified. Sequencing was done on a sample of blood, either unsorted or a sorted T cell fraction (not recorded which). The receptors were gathered from a male donor with ankylosing spondylitis.

This clonotype turned up a few times. CDR3 amino acids: CASSRPGLTSNEQFF. CDR3 nucleotide sequence: TGTGCCAGCAGTCGCCCGGGACTAACCTCCAATGAGCAGTTCTTC. The genes are TRBV27 and TRBJ2-1, with 7 positions matching TRBD2. The CDR3 extends over 15 amino acids. CDR1 MNHEY and CDR2 SMNVEV come from the germline V gene (reference sequence). The trim removed 5 bases at V and 6 bases at J, leaving 10 bases unmatched.

This clonotype was seen ten or more times. The chain carries TRBV5-1 and TRBJ2-7, with 7 bases aligning to TRBD1. Germline V lookup: CDR1 SGHRS, CDR2 YFSETQ. The CDR3 extends over 15 amino acids. The ends lost 0 bases at V and 3 bases at J; junction bases unmatched: 6. CDR3 residues: CASSLAGTGVYEQYF. The DNA of the CDR3 is TGCGCCAGCAGCTTGGCCGGTACAGGGGTCTACGAGCAGTACTTC.

This clonotype was seen a handful of times. The genes are TRBV20-1 and TRBJ2-2; weak D call: TRBD2 (6 bases). V dropped 3 bases and J dropped 0 bases, with 17 bases sitting between them. Germline V gene lookup returns CDR1 DFQATT and CDR2 SNEGSKA (reference sequence). CDR3 size: 17 residues. The DNA for the CDR3 is TGCAGTGCTAGGAGCCGGGACTTTCACGCGAACACCGGGGAGCTGTTTTTT. Translating it yields CSARSRDFHANTGELFF.

This clonotype turned up a few times. The chain couples TRBV5-1 to TRBJ1-2; D is unresolved. The CDR3 is 13 amino acids. Germline CDR1 and CDR2: SGHRS and YFSETQ. Trimming took 0 bases from V and 5 from J, leaving 8 bases between them. CDR3 sequence (DNA): TGCGCCAGCAGCTTGGACCCGGAGTATGGCTACACCTTC. Encoded protein: CASSLDPEYGYTF.

Ten or more counts support this clonotype. V and J are TRBV20-1 and TRBJ2-7; 11 nucleotides match TRBD2. The CDR3 is 14 amino acids. Trimming removed 3 bases from V and 1 base from J; junction bases left unmatched: 2. Germline-derived CDR1 and CDR2 are DFQATT and SNEGSKA (reference sequence). CDR3 sequence (DNA): TGCAGTGCTAGGGGACTAGCGGAATCCTACGAGCAGTACTTC. Amino acids: CSARGLAESYEQYF.

Only a few counts were recorded for this clonotype. The chain links TRBV27 to TRBJ1-2, with 10 bases identical to TRBD1. Germline V gene lookup returns CDR1 MNHEY and CDR2 SMNVEV (reference sequence). Trimming removed 5 bases from V and 2 bases from J; junction bases left unmatched: 5. There are 15 residues in the CDR3. The CDR3 region has the DNA TGTGCCAGCAGTCCGCCGGGACAGGGGAACTATGGCTACACCTTC. The encoded protein is CASSPPGQGNYGYTF.

This sequence joins TRBV4-3 and TRBJ2-7; 8 positions agree with TRBD2. The CDR3 is made up of 15 amino acids. Germline values: CDR1 LGHNA, CDR2 YSLEER. V was pared by 2 bases and J by 2 bases, with 5 bases of the junction left unmatched. CDR3 amino acids: CASSQFPGGTYEQYF. The CDR3 nucleotides read TGCGCCAGCAGCCAATTCCCGGGAGGGACCTACGAGCAGTACTTC.

This clonotype was detected only a few times. The rearrangement uses TRBV4-2 and TRBJ1-1, with unresolved D. V gave up 4 bases and J gave up 6 bases, with 15 bases separating them. This CDR3 has 14 amino acids. Looked up from germline, CDR1 is LGHNA and CDR2 is YNFKEQ. The CDR3, as DNA: TGTGCCAGCAGCCCGGGTTGGGGATCAGCTGAAGCTTTCTTT. Residues: CASSPGWGSAEAFF.

The chain recombines TRBV2 with TRBJ2-5, with a tentative D call TRBD1 (6 bases). CDR3 length: 14 residues. The germline V gene encodes CDR1 SNHLY and CDR2 FYNNEI. V lost 6 bases and J 6 bases, leaving 17 bases between the germline ends. Here the CDR3 reads CASRSRWGLKTQYF. The CDR3 nucleotides read TGTGCCAGCAGGTCGCGTTGGGGGCTGAAGACCCAGTACTTC.

The V and J genes are TRBV5-1 and TRBJ2-5; D is unresolved. V lost 0 bases to trimming and J lost 1 base, with 7 bases between them. The length of the CDR3 is 14 residues. Looked up from germline, CDR1 is SGHRS and CDR2 is YFSETQ. CDR3: CASSLESAQETQYF. CDR3 sequence (DNA): TGCGCCAGCAGCTTGGAGTCAGCCCAAGAGACCCAGTACTTC.

The CDR3: CSAAPQEFLQNTEAFF. The CDR3 DNA is TGCAGTGCGGCCCCACAGGAGTTTTTACAGAACACTGAAGCTTTCTTT. V is TRBV20-1 and J is TRBJ1-1; weak D call: TRBD1 (5 bases). The CDR3 runs to 16 residues. V was shortened by 6 bases and J by 1 base, with 21 bases between the two germline ends. The V gene's germline CDR1 is DFQATT and CDR2 SNEGSKA (reference sequence).

This clonotype was found many times. J is TRBJ1-1 and V is TRBV6-1; 7 bases align to TRBD1. Germline CDR1 and CDR2: MNHNS and SASEGT. CDR3 length equals 13 residues. With V trimmed by 6 bases and J by 3 bases, 4 bases remained unmatched. As DNA, the CDR3 is TGTGCCAGCAGCCGACAGGGCGACACTGAAGCTTTCTTT. Its translation: CASSRQGDTEAFF.

A few counts support this clonotype. The chain recombines TRBV12-3 or TRBV12-4 with TRBJ2-7; D possibly uses TRBD1 or TRBD2 (5 bases each). The V and J ends lost 2 bases and 2 bases respectively, with 16 bases between them. The CDR3 is made up of 16 amino acids. The CDR3, as DNA: TGTGCCAGCAGTTTAATATGGGACCGGGGCCCCTACGAGCAGTACTTC. It encodes CASSLIWDRGPYEQYF.

This clonotype was seen repeatedly, ten times or more. One junction end does not reproduce the germline sequence, and a read error may be involved. J is TRBJ2-1 and V is TRBV24-1, with D possibly TRBD1 on 7 matching bases. The CDR3 totals 13 residues. Germline CDR1 is KGHDR and CDR2 is SFDVKD. CDR3 sequence: CAARGRKSNEQFF. CDR3 nucleotides: TGTGCCGCCAGGGGGAGGAAAAGCAATGAGCAGTTCTTC.

This clonotype turned up a few times. The chain links TRBV2 to TRBJ2-1, with a possible D match to TRBD2 (5 bases). The V gene lost 0 bases and the J gene lost 2 bases, with 23 bases spanning the gap. Germline CDR1 SNHLY, CDR2 FYNNEI. CDR3 length: 20 residues. The CDR3 sequence is CASSEAYPPLEGIPYNEQFF. CDR3 bases: TGTGCCAGCAGTGAAGCGTATCCCCCATTAGAGGGTATACCCTACAATGAGCAGTTCTTC.

This clonotype has ten or more counts. The chain couples TRBV3-1 to TRBJ2-2; TRBD1 agrees at 7 bases. J was trimmed by 0 bases and V by 4 bases; bases with no gene match: 2. The CDR3 sequence is 15 residues long. In germline, CDR1 is LGHDT, CDR2 YNNKEL (reference sequence). The CDR3 is CASSPGTANTGELFF. The CDR3 bases are TGTGCCAGCAGCCCCGGGACAGCGAACACCGGGGAGCTGTTTTTT.

The sample holds a few counts of this clonotype. The rearrangement links TRBV20-1 to TRBJ2-1; a possible D gene is TRBD2 (7 bases). CDR1 and CDR2 (germline): DFQATT, SNEGSKA (reference sequence). The CDR3 runs 16 residues. Trimming took 3 bases from V and 3 from J, leaving 18 bases between them. CDR3 nucleotides: TGCAGTGCTAGGGGGAGGGGGACTCTGCTCTACAATGAGCAGTTCTTC. As protein: CSARGRGTLLYNEQFF.

This chain connects TRBV27 to TRBJ2-7, with 10 bases fitting TRBD2. Germline values: CDR1 MNHEY, CDR2 SMNVEV (reference sequence). J was trimmed by 3 bases and V by 8 bases; bases with no gene match: 7. There are 14 residues in the CDR3. CDR3 sequence reads: CASGLAGAVYEQYF. CDR3 bases: TGTGCCAGCGGTCTAGCGGGAGCCGTCTACGAGCAGTACTTC.